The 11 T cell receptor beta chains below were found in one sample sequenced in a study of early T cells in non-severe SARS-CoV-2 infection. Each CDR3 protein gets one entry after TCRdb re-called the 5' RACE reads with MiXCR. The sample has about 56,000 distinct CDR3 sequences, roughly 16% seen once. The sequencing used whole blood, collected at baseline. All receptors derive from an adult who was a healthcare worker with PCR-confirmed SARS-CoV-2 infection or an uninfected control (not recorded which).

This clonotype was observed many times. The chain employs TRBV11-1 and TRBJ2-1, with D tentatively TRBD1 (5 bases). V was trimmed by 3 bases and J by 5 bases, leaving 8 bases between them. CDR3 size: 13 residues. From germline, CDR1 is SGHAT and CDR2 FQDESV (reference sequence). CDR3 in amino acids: CASSFRQNNEQFF. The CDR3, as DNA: TGTGCCAGCAGCTTCAGACAGAACAATGAGCAGTTCTTC. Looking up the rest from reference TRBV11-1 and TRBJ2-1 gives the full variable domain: EAEVAQSPRYKITEKSQAVAFWCDPISGHATLYWYRQILGQGPELLVQFQDESVVDDSQLPKDRFSAERLKGVDSTLKIQPAELGDSAMYLCASSFRQNNEQFFGPGTRLTVL.

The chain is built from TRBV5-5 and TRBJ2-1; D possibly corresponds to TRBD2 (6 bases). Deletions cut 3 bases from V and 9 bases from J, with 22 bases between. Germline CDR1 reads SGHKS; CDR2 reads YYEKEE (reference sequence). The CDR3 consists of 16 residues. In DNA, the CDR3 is TGTGCCAGCAGCTCGCTCGCGGGGATGGGACGGGGTGAGCAGTTCTTC. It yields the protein CASSSLAGMGRGEQFF.

This chain's CDR3 is CASSLGGLRYEQYF. DNA of the CDR3: TGCGCCAGCAGCTTGGGGGGACTGAGGTACGAGCAGTACTTC. This chain connects TRBV5-1 to TRBJ2-7, with TRBD2 as a possible D gene (6 bases). With 0 bases removed from V and 4 bases from J, the gap between germline ends came to 11 bases. Per germline, CDR1 SGHRS and CDR2 YFSETQ. This CDR3 is 14 amino acids long.

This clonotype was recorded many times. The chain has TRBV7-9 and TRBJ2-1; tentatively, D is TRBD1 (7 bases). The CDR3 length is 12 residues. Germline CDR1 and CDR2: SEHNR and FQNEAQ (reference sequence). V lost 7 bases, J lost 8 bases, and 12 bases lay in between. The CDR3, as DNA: TGTGCCAGCAATCAGGGGGGACATGAGCAGTTCTTC. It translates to CASNQGGHEQFF.

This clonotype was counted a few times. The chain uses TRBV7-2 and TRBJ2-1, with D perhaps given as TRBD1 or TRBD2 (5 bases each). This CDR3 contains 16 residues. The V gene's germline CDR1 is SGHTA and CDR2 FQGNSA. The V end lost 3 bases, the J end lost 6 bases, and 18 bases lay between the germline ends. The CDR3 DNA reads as TGTGCCAGCAGCTTTATTGGCACCCTTGGGGGCAATGAGCAGTTCTTC. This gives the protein CASSFIGTLGGNEQFF.

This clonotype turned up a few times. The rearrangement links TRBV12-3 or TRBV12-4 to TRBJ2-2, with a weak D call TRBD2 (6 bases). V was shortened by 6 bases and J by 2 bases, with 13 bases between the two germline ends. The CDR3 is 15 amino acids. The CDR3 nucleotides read TGTGCCAGCAGGAATAGCGGAAGTAACACCGGGGAGCTGTTTTTT. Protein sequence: CASRNSGSNTGELFF.

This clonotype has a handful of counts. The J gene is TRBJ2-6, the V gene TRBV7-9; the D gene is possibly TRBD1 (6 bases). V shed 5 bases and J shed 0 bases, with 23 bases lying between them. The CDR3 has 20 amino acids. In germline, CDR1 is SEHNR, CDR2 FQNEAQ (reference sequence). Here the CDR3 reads CASSGQGIRAPSSGANVLTF. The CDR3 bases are TGTGCCAGCAGCGGGCAGGGGATTAGAGCGCCAAGCTCTGGGGCCAACGTCCTGACTTTC.

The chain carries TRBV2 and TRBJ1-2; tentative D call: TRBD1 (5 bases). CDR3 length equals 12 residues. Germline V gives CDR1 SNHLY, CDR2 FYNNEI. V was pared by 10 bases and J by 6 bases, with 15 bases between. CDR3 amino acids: CATGGGDDGYTF. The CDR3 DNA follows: TGTGCCACCGGCGGGGGGGACGATGGCTACACCTTC.

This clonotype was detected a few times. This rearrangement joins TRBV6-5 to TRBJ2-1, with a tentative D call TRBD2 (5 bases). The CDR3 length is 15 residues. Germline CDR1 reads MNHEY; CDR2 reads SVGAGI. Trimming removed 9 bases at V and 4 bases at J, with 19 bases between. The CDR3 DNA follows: TGTGCCAGGGAACGGCAGCGGATCCCTTACAATGAGCAGTTCTTC. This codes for CARERQRIPYNEQFF.

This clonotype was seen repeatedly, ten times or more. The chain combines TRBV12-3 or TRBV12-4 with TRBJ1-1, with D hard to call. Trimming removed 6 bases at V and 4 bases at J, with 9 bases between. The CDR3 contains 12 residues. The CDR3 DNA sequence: TGTGCCAGCAGCGCTGGGGTCACTGAAGCTTTCTTT. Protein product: CASSAGVTEAFF.

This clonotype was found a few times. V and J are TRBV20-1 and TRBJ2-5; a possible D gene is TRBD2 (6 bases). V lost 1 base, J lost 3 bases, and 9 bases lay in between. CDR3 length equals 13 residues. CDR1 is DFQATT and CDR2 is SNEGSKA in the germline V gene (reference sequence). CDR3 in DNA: TGCAGTGCTAGAGTACGGGGGAAAGAGACCCAGTACTTC. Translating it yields CSARVRGKETQYF.